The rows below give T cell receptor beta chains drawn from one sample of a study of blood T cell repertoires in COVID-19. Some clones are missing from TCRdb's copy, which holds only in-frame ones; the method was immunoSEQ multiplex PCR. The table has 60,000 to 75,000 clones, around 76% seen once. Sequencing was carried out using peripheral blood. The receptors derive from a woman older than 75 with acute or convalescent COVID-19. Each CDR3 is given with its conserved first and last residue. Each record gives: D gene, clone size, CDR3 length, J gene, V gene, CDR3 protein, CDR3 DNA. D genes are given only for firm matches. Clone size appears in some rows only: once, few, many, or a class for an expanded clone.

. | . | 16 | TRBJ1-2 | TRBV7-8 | CASSLGGRGRGDGYTF | TGTGCCAGCAGCTTAGGGGGCAGGGGCCGAGGTGACGGCTACACCTTC
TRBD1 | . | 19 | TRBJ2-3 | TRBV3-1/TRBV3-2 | CASSQGPHNRDRGTDTQYF | TGTGCCAGCAGCCAAGGTCCCCATAACCGGGACAGGGGAACAGATACGCAGTATTTT
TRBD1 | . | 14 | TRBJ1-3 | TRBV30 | CAWTGGDFGNTIYF | TGTGCCTGGACAGGGGGCGATTTTGGAAACACCATATATTTT
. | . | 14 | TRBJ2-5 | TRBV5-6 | CASSLERAEETQYF | TGTGCCAGCAGCTTGGAGAGGGCGGAAGAGACCCAGTACTTC
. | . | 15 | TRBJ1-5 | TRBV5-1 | CASSLLGGSNQPQHF | TGCGCCAGCAGCTTGTTGGGGGGAAGCAATCAGCCCCAGCATTTT
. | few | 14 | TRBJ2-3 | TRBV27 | CASSRQLGTDTQYF | TGTGCCAGCAGCAGGCAGTTAGGCACAGATACGCAGTATTTT
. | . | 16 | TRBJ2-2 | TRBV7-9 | CASSLYGGRNTGELFF | TGTGCCAGCAGCTTATACGGGGGAAGGAACACCGGGGAGCTGTTTTTT
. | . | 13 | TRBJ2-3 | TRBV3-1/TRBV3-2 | CASSQDGRDTQYF | TGTGCCAGCAGCCAAGATGGGAGAGATACGCAGTATTTT
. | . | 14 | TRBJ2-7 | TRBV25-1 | CASRARGSSYEQYF | TGTGCCAGCAGGGCCAGGGGCTCTTCCTACGAGCAGTACTTC
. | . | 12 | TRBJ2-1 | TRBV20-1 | CSASVQFNEQFF | TGCAGTGCTAGTGTCCAATTCAATGAGCAGTTCTTC
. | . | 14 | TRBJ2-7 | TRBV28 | CASSSRGSPKEQYF | TGTGCCAGCAGCTCGAGGGGGTCCCCGAAAGAGCAGTACTTC
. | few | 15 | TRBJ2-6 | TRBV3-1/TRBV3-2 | CASSHRASGANVLTF | TGTGCCAGCAGCCACAGGGCCTCTGGGGCCAACGTCCTGACTTTC
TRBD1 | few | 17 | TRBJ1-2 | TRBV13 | CASSLGLRQGVNYGYTF | TGTGCCAGCAGCTTAGGCCTCCGACAGGGGGTAAACTATGGCTACACCTTC
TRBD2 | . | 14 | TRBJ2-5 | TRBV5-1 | CASSLGTSQETQYF | TGCGCCAGCAGCTTGGGGACTAGCCAAGAGACCCAGTACTTC
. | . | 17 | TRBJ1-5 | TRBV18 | CASSLTGGVQSNQPQHF | TGTGCCAGCTCACTTACAGGCGGAGTTCAGAGCAATCAGCCCCAGCATTTT
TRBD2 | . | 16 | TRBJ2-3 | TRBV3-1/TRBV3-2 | CASSQEEREGTDTQYF | TGTGCCAGCAGCCAAGAGGAGCGGGAGGGCACAGATACGCAGTATTTT
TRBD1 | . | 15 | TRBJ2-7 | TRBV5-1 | CASSLAPGQEYEQYF | TGCGCCAGCAGCTTGGCCCCGGGACAGGAGTACGAGCAGTACTTC
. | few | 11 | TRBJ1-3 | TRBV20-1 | CSASWGDTIYF | TGCAGTGCTAGCTGGGGGGACACCATATATTTT
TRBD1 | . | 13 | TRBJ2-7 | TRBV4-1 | CASQRDRGYEQYF | TGCGCCAGCCAAAGGGACAGGGGTTATGAGCAGTACTTC
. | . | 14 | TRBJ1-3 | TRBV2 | CASRSESSGNTIYF | TGTGCCAGCAGATCCGAGAGCTCTGGAAACACCATATATTTT
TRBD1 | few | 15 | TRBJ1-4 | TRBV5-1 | CASSLGDRVGEKLFF | TGCGCCAGCAGCTTGGGTGACAGGGTGGGTGAAAAACTGTTTTTT
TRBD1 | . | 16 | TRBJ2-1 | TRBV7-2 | CASSPKTGENYNEQFF | TGTGCCAGCAGCCCGAAGACAGGGGAAAATTACAATGAGCAGTTCTTC
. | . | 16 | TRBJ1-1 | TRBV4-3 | CASSQDWSAGRTEAFF | TGCGCCAGCAGCCAAGATTGGTCCGCAGGGCGCACTGAAGCTTTCTTT
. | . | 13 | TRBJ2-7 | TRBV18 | CASSPYTSYEQYF | TGTGCCAGCTCCCCATACACCTCCTACGAGCAGTACTTC
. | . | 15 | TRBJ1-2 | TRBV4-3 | CASSQLLAGTYGYTF | TGCGCCAGCAGCCAACTCCTGGCAGGGACATATGGCTACACCTTC
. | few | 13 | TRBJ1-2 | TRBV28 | CASSMSVSYGYTF | TGTGCCAGCAGTATGTCGGTATCCTATGGCTACACCTTC
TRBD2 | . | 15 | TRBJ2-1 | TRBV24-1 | CATSAMGLAGDEQFF | TGTGCCACCAGTGCAATGGGACTAGCGGGGGATGAGCAGTTCTTC
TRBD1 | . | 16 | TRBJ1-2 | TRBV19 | CASSFGTGGVGYGYTF | TGTGCCAGTAGTTTCGGGACAGGGGGCGTCGGCTATGGCTACACCTTC
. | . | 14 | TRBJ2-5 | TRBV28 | CASSGSGTMETQYF | TGTGCCAGCAGTGGGTCCGGGACAATGGAGACCCAGTACTTC
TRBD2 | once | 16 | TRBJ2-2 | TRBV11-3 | CASSLDRRETNGELFF | TGTGCCAGCAGCTTAGATCGGCGGGAGACGAACGGGGAGCTGTTTTTT
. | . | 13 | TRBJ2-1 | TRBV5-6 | CASSFLVSNEQFF | TGTGCCAGCAGCTTTCTAGTATCGAATGAGCAGTTCTTC
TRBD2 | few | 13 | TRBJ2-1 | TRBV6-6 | CASSPHSGGEQFF | TGTGCCAGCAGTCCCCATAGCGGGGGAGAGCAGTTCTTC
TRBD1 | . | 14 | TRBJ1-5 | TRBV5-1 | CASSPDRESQPQHF | TGCGCCAGCAGCCCAGACAGGGAGAGTCAGCCCCAGCATTTT
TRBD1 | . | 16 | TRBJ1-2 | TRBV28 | CASSYPTGGDGYGYTF | TGTGCCAGCAGCTACCCAACAGGGGGCGACGGATATGGCTACACCTTC
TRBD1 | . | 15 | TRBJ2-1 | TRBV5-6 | CASSLDRGRAHEQFF | TGTGCCAGCAGCCTAGACAGGGGGCGAGCCCATGAGCAGTTCTTC
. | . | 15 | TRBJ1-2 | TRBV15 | CATSNQGYANYGYTF | TGTGCCACCAGCAACCAGGGGTACGCTAACTATGGCTACACCTTC
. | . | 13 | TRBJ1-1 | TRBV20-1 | CSASTSGDTEAFF | TGCAGTGCTAGTACATCGGGGGATACTGAAGCTTTCTTT
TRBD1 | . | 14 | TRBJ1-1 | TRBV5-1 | CASSSGTGSTEAFF | TGCGCCAGCAGCTCCGGGACAGGTAGCACTGAAGCTTTCTTT
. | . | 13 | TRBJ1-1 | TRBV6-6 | CASSDTMNTEAFF | TGTGCCAGCAGTGACACGATGAACACTGAAGCTTTCTTT
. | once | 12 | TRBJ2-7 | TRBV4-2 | CASSQGTYEQYF | TGTGCCAGCAGCCAAGGGACTTACGAGCAGTACTTC
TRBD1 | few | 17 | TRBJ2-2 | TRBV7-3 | CASSPPPGQGLAGELFF | TGTGCCAGCAGCCCACCCCCGGGACAGGGATTGGCCGGGGAGCTGTTTTTT
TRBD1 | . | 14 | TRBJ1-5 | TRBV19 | CASSPGQGYQPQHF | TGTGCCAGTAGTCCGGGACAGGGTTATCAGCCCCAGCATTTT
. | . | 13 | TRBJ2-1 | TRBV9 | CASSPTVRDEQFF | TGTGCCAGCAGCCCGACAGTTCGGGATGAGCAGTTCTTC
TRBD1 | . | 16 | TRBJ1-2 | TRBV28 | CASSSIGQGVAYGYTF | TGTGCCAGCAGTTCCATAGGTCAGGGGGTCGCCTATGGCTACACCTTC
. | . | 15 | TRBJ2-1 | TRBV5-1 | CASSLEASPGNEQFF | TGCGCCAGCAGCTTGGAGGCTTCCCCGGGGAATGAGCAGTTCTTC
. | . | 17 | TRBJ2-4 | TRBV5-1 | CASSLGSSFSVKNIQYF | TGCGCCAGCAGCTTGGGGTCGAGTTTCTCGGTCAAAAACATTCAGTACTTC
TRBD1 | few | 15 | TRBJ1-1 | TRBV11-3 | CASSPHRGPNTEAFF | TGTGCCAGCAGCCCCCACAGGGGACCGAACACTGAAGCTTTCTTT
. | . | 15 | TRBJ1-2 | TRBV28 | CASSPLRGTNYGYTF | TGTGCCAGCAGTCCTCTACGGGGAACTAACTATGGCTACACCTTC